This entry lists 24 T cell receptor beta chains sequenced from one sample in a study of vaccination effects on CD4 cells after COVID-19. A 10-day culture period preceded the isolation of CD4+ T cells. The antigens for these receptors are not known. Here immunoSEQ multiplex PCR was the method, and the copy in TCRdb shows in-frame clones only, minus some. Found here are about 70,000 clones, roughly 80% of them singletons; the top ten hold about 1.9%. Here the sequenced sample was CD4+ T cells from PBMCs cultured without peptide, taken before COVID-19 vaccination. Receptors originate from a human donor who received a COVID-19 vaccine.

The chain employs TRBV30 and TRBJ2-7; unclear D gene. The V end was cut by 3 bases, the J end by 3 bases, with 12 bases between. CDR3 length: 13 amino acids. Per the germline V gene, CDR1 is GTSNPN and CDR2 is SVGIG (reference sequence). CDR3 bases: TGTGCCTGGAGCCGTCAAGGGAACTACGAGCAGTACGTC. Its protein product is CAWSRQGNYEQYV.

In its sample, this clone was seen once. The chain recombines TRBV6-5 with TRBJ2-7; TRBD1 aligns across 7 bases. Germline CDR1 and CDR2: MNHEY and SVGAGI. This CDR3 has 14 amino acids. V trimming: 8 bases; J trimming: 0 bases; junction bases outside the gene matches: 7. The CDR3 here is CASGATGYSYEQYV. The CDR3 DNA sequence: TGTGCCAGCGGGGCGACAGGGTACTCCTACGAGCAGTACGTC.

This rearrangement joins TRBV5-1 to TRBJ2-7, with TRBD1 as a possible D gene (5 bases). The V end was cut by 4 bases, the J end by 0 bases, with 8 bases between. Per the germline V gene, CDR1 is SGHRS and CDR2 is YFSETQ. This CDR3 is 13 amino acids long. CDR3 protein: CASSPGPSYEQYV. DNA of the CDR3: TGCGCCAGCAGCCCAGGGCCCTCCTACGAGCAGTACGTC.

The CDR3: CASSDKGGVYYGYTF. CDR3 DNA: TGTGCCAGTAGTGACAAAGGGGGCGTCTACTATGGCTACACCTTC. The genes are TRBV19 and TRBJ1-2; 7 bases fit TRBD1. From germline, CDR1 is LNHDA and CDR2 SQIVND (reference sequence). The CDR3 is made up of 15 amino acids. V was pared by 5 bases and J by 3 bases, with 9 bases of the junction left unmatched.

The J gene is TRBJ1-1, the V gene TRBV6-5, with no clear D. V dropped 7 bases and J dropped 5 bases, with 14 bases sitting between them. The CDR3 has 13 residues. Germline CDR1 MNHEY, CDR2 SVGAGI. The CDR3 nucleotides read TGTGCCAGCACCAGCCCAACGGGAACTGAAGCTTTCTTT. It encodes CASTSPTGTEAFF.

There are a few counts of this clone. The rearrangement joins TRBV18 to TRBJ1-1; D is unclear. V was shortened by 3 bases and J by 11 bases, with 13 bases between the two germline ends. CDR1 KGHSH and CDR2 LQKENI come from the germline V gene. This CDR3 region has 12 residues. Here the CDR3 DNA reads TGTGCCAGCTCACCCAGGAACGCGGGGGCTTTCTTT. Protein product: CASSPRNAGAFF.

V gene TRBV28 combines with J gene TRBJ1-2; D ambiguous. This CDR3 contains 11 residues. V was pared by 5 bases and J by 8 bases, with 9 bases between. CDR1 is MDHEN and CDR2 is SYDVKM in the germline V gene. The DNA for the CDR3 is TGTGCCAGCAGTGTGGGTTGGGGCTACACCTTC. Protein: CASSVGWGYTF.

The genes are TRBV2 and TRBJ1-6, with 7 nucleotides matching TRBD1. V gave up 4 bases and J gave up 10 bases; unmatched junction bases: 7. The CDR3 has 14 residues. From germline, CDR1 is SNHLY and CDR2 FYNNEI. DNA for the CDR3: TGTGCCAGCAGTGGACAGGGTGTGGAGTCACCCCTCCACTTT. This sequence encodes CASSGQGVESPLHF.

The rearrangement uses TRBV11-2 and TRBJ2-5, with TRBD1 identical over 8 bases. CDR1 is SGHAT and CDR2 is FQNNGV in the germline V gene. Trimming at V came to 5 bases and at J to 5 bases, leaving 7 bases not matched to a gene. CDR3 length: 14 amino acids. CDR3 DNA: TGTGCCAGCAGCACGCAGGGGGCTGCGGAGACCCAGTACTTC. It yields the protein CASSTQGAAETQYF.

This CDR3 reads CASSLAAMNTGELFF. DNA for the CDR3: TGTGCCAGCAGCTTAGCGGCCATGAACACCGGGGAGCTGTTTTTT. The gene calls are TRBV7-9 and TRBJ2-2; D is unresolved. CDR1 SEHNR and CDR2 FQNEAQ come from the germline V gene (reference sequence). This CDR3 spans 15 amino acids. V was clipped by 0 bases and J by 1 base, with 6 bases between them.

The table lists this clone with a count of one. The chain carries TRBV18 and TRBJ1-4; D uncertain. Trimming removed 3 bases from V and 4 bases from J, with 6 bases in between. The CDR3 spans 13 residues. CDR1 KGHSH and CDR2 LQKENI come from the germline V gene. The CDR3 coding sequence is TGTGCCAGCTCACCCGAGAGTAATGAAAAACTGTTTTTT. This gives the protein CASSPESNEKLFF.

J is TRBJ2-7 and V is TRBV19; D not resolved. Germline lookup yields CDR1 LNHDA and CDR2 SQIVND (reference sequence). The CDR3 runs to 11 residues. The germline V and J ends were trimmed by 1 base and 7 bases, with 5 bases remaining between them. CDR3 amino acids: CASSIGSEQYV. CDR3 nucleotides: TGTGCCAGTAGTATAGGCAGTGAGCAGTACGTC.

V gene TRBV6-2 or TRBV6-3 combines with J gene TRBJ1-5; D is uncertain. CDR3 length: 18 residues. Germline V gives CDR1 MNHEY, CDR2 SVGEGT. Trimming pared 2 bases from V and 6 bases from J, leaving 23 bases between. DNA of the CDR3: TGTGCCAGCAGTTACGTCCTACTCCGGGCCGCCGCGGGTCAGCCCCAGCATTTT. As protein: CASSYVLLRAAAGQPQHF.

This rearrangement joins TRBV6-5 to TRBJ2-3; 7 bases map to TRBD2. From germline, CDR1 is MNHEY and CDR2 SVGAGI. CDR3 length: 13 amino acids. V was pared by 7 bases and J by 7 bases, with 8 bases of the junction left unmatched. The CDR3 spells CASTSPGGNTQYF. DNA of the CDR3: TGTGCCAGCACCTCCCCCGGGGGGAATACGCAGTATTTT.

This sequence joins TRBV11-3 and TRBJ1-5; D gene uncertain. Trimming took 4 bases from V and 5 from J, leaving 12 bases between them. CDR1 SGHNT and CDR2 YENEEA come from the germline V gene. The CDR3 covers 14 residues. CDR3 sequence reads: CASSYSGGDQPQHF. The CDR3 bases are TGTGCCAGCAGCTACAGTGGTGGTGATCAGCCCCAGCATTTT.

This clone was counted a single time. The sample carries other DNA sequences with the same CDR3. This chain uses TRBV24-1 with TRBJ2-1; TRBD2 agrees at 10 bases. The V gene end was trimmed by 9 bases and the J gene end by 7 bases; junction bases not matched to a gene: 8. The CDR3 has 14 amino acids. Germline V CDR1 and CDR2: KGHDR, SFDVKD. CDR3 residues: CATGGLAGENEQFF. The CDR3 DNA sequence: TGTGCCACCGGGGGGCTAGCGGGGGAGAATGAGCAGTTCTTC.

The chain links TRBV5-1 to TRBJ1-2, with a weak D call TRBD1 (5 bases). CDR1 is SGHRS, CDR2 YFSETQ, per germline. Trimming shortened V by 3 bases and J by 8 bases, and 17 bases separated the two germline ends. This CDR3 region has 14 residues. The CDR3 sequence is CASSSSSGTGGYTF. As DNA, the CDR3 is TGCGCCAGCAGCTCATCCTCCGGGACCGGCGGCTACACCTTC.

To note about this clone: The sample has other DNA sequences that encode this CDR3 too. CDR3 coding DNA: TGCAGCGTTCCGGGACAGGGTTACAATGAGCAGTTCTTC. This gives the protein CSVPGQGYNEQFF. The chain links TRBV29-1 to TRBJ2-1, with TRBD1 identical over 9 bases. The CDR3 consists of 13 residues. Looked up from germline, CDR1 is SQVTM and CDR2 is ANQGSEA. The V segment lost 5 bases and the J segment 4 bases; nucleotides outside the gene matches: 3.

V is TRBV12-3 or TRBV12-4 and J is TRBJ2-2; D is unresolved. CDR3 length equals 13 residues. The V gene lost 6 bases and the J gene lost 8 bases, with 13 bases spanning the gap. CDR3 in amino acids: CASRVRTPGELFF. CDR3 bases: TGTGCCAGCAGGGTACGAACACCGGGGGAGCTGTTTTTT.

The CDR3 loop is CASSLTARHLPEKLFF. CDR3 coding DNA: TGTGCCAGCAGCCTCACCGCTAGACATTTACCGGAAAAACTGTTTTTT. The rearrangement joins TRBV3-1 (or the pseudogene TRBV3-2) to TRBJ1-4; D is unclear. Trimming stripped 4 bases from V and 8 bases from J, with 20 bases between. The CDR3 is 16 amino acids. Germline CDR1 is LGHDT and CDR2 is YNNKEL (reference sequence).

Only one count was recorded for this clone. The chain joins TRBV3-1 (or the pseudogene TRBV3-2) to TRBJ2-1; weak D call: TRBD2 (6 bases). CDR3 length equals 15 residues. Trimming left V 8 bases short and J 8 bases short, with 22 bases between. Germline values: CDR1 LGHDT, CDR2 YNNKEL (reference sequence). The CDR3 DNA reads TGTGCCAGCGCACATCCCGGCGGGCGGGGCCATGAGCAGTTCTTC. As protein: CASAHPGGRGHEQFF.

This chain joins TRBV7-3 and TRBJ2-1, with TRBD2 matching over 9 bases. The CDR3 runs to 16 residues. Trimming at V came to 5 bases and at J to 3 bases, leaving 8 bases not matched to a gene. Germline V gives CDR1 SGHTA, CDR2 FQGTGA. This chain's CDR3 is CASSTRLAVNYNEQFF. CDR3 in DNA: TGTGCCAGCAGCACCAGACTAGCGGTGAACTACAATGAGCAGTTCTTC.

CDR3 loop: CASSAWGQGVLSTEAFF. In nucleotides, the CDR3 is TGTGCCAGCAGTGCCTGGGGACAGGGAGTTCTCAGCACTGAAGCTTTCTTT. The V call is TRBV28, the J call TRBJ1-1, with 9 positions matching TRBD1. The CDR3 contains 17 residues. Per the germline V gene, CDR1 is MDHEN and CDR2 is SYDVKM. V lost 5 bases and J lost 4; bases outside the gene matches: 14. Variable domain in full (rest from reference TRBV28 and TRBJ1-1): DVKVTQSSRYLVKRTGEKVFLECVQDMDHENMFWYRQDPGLGLRLIYFSYDVKMKEKGDIPEGYSVSREKKERFSLILESASTNQTSMYLCASSAWGQGVLSTEAFFGQGTRLTVV.

The chain recombines TRBV5-6 with TRBJ2-7; 7 bases are a match to TRBD2. In germline, CDR1 is SGHDT, CDR2 YYEEEE. CDR3 size: 14 residues. The V segment lost 4 bases and the J segment 6 bases; nucleotides outside the gene matches: 10. The DNA of the CDR3 is TGTGCCAGCAGCCCGTCCCGGGGACTATCCGAGCAGTACGTC. It translates to CASSPSRGLSEQYV.